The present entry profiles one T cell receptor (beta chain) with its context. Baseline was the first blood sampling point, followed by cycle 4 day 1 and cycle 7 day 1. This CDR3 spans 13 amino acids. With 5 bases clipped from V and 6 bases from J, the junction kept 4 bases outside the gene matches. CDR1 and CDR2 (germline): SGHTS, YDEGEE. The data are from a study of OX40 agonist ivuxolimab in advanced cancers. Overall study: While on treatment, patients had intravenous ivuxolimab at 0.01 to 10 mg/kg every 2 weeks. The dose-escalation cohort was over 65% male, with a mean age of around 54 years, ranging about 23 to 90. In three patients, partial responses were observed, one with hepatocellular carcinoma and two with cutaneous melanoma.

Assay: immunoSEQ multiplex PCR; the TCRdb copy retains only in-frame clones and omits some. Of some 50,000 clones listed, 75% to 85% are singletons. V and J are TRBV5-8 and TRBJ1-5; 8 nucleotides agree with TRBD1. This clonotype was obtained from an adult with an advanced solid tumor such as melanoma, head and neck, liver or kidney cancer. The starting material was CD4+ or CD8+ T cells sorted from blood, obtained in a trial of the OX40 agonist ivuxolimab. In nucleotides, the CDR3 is TGTGCCAGCAGAGGGACAGGTCTTCAGCCCCAGCATTTT. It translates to CASRGTGLQPQHF.